One sample yielded the 25 T cell receptor beta chains listed below, sequenced in a study of shared clonotypes between healthy human individuals. The method was immunoSEQ multiplex PCR; TCRdb's version includes in-frame clones alone and lacks a portion of them. In the table there are roughly 2.5 million clones, approximately 94% of which are singletons. Sequencing was done on a sample of naive CD4+ T cells sorted from blood. Regarding subset: CD45RA+ positively selected. These receptors originate from a man younger than 35 in good health.

The V and J genes are TRBV7-9 and TRBJ2-5, with 8 bases aligning to TRBD2. Germline V gene data show CDR1 as SEHNR and CDR2 as FQNEAQ (reference sequence). CDR3 length equals 18 residues. V lost 2 bases and J lost 2; bases outside the gene matches: 13. The CDR3 DNA is TGTGCCAGCAGCTTACTGGGAAGCGGGAGCCCTCAACAAGAGACCCAGTACTTC. The encoded protein is CASSLLGSGSPQQETQYF.

V gene TRBV7-9 combines with J gene TRBJ1-3, with TRBD1 matching over 8 bases. The CDR3 runs 16 residues. J lost 4 bases, V lost 5 bases, and 10 bases had no gene match. CDR1 is SEHNR and CDR2 is FQNEAQ in the germline V gene (reference sequence). The CDR3 nucleotides are TGTGCCAGCAGCACACCGACAGGGGCGCCGGGAAACACCATATATTTT. Amino acid sequence: CASSTPTGAPGNTIYF. Drawing the rest from reference TRBV7-9 and TRBJ1-3, the complete variable domain is DTGVSQNPRHKITKRGQNVTFRCDPISEHNRLYWYRQTLGQGPEFLTYFQNEAQLEKSRLLSDRFSAERPKGSFSTLEIQRTEQGDSAMYLCASSTPTGAPGNTIYFGEGSWLTVV.

V gene TRBV5-1 combines with J gene TRBJ2-2; D is possibly TRBD1 (5 bases). The CDR3 is 14 residues long. V lost 2 bases and J 6 bases, leaving 11 bases between the germline ends. CDR1 is SGHRS and CDR2 is YFSETQ in the germline V gene. The CDR3 loop is CASSFSGMSGELFF. The DNA of the CDR3 is TGCGCCAGCAGCTTCTCAGGGATGTCCGGGGAGCTGTTTTTT.

This sequence joins TRBV7-2 and TRBJ2-5; possibly TRBD1 for D (6 bases). The CDR3 spans 14 residues. V lost 5 bases to trimming and J lost 5 bases, with 15 bases between them. Germline CDR1 and CDR2: SGHTA and FQGNSA. The CDR3 loop is CASSRPRGWETQYF. The CDR3 DNA follows: TGTGCCAGCAGCCGACCCAGGGGTTGGGAGACCCAGTACTTC.

The gene calls are TRBV13 and TRBJ2-7; TRBD2 aligns across 7 bases. The CDR3 consists of 16 residues. Germline CDR1 PRHDT, CDR2 FYEKMQ (reference sequence). V was pared by 5 bases and J by 7 bases, with 17 bases of the junction left unmatched. This chain's CDR3 is CASSAELAEKVGEQYF. In nucleotides, the CDR3 is TGTGCCAGCAGCGCCGAGCTAGCGGAAAAGGTGGGAGAGCAGTACTTC.

V gene TRBV25-1 combines with J gene TRBJ2-7; a possible D gene is TRBD1 (6 bases). Germline V gives CDR1 MGHDK, CDR2 SYGVNS. The germline V and J ends were trimmed by 4 bases and 5 bases, with 18 bases remaining between them. The length of the CDR3 is 15 residues. In DNA, the CDR3 is TGTGCCAGCAGTGGACGGCAGGGGAAGACTAACGAGCAGTACTTC. Translated: CASSGRQGKTNEQYF.

This sequence joins TRBV5-1 and TRBJ2-5; D is perhaps TRBD1 (6 bases). Germline V gene lookup returns CDR1 SGHRS and CDR2 YFSETQ. The CDR3 spans 14 residues. The V gene lost 0 bases and the J gene lost 4 bases, with 10 bases spanning the gap. This chain's CDR3 is CASSLGADRETQYF. CDR3 nucleotide sequence: TGCGCCAGCAGCTTGGGAGCGGACAGAGAGACCCAGTACTTC.

The chain joins TRBV7-9 to TRBJ1-5, with D uncertain. CDR3 size: 14 residues. Germline CDR1 reads SEHNR; CDR2 reads FQNEAQ (reference sequence). Trimming took off 5 bases at V and 2 bases at J, with 10 bases between the two ends. In nucleotides, the CDR3 is TGTGCCAGCAGCCAGGAGGGTGGCAATCAGCCCCAGCATTTT. The encoded protein is CASSQEGGNQPQHF.

This chain connects TRBV5-6 to TRBJ1-2, with a weak D call TRBD1 (6 bases). V lost 5 bases to trimming and J lost 2 bases, with 16 bases between them. CDR1 is SGHDT and CDR2 is YYEEEE in the germline V gene. The CDR3 length is 15 residues. The CDR3 bases are TGTGCCAGCAGGAACGACAGGTCGGCAAACTATGGCTACACCTTC. Translated: CASRNDRSANYGYTF.

The V call is TRBV6-1, the J call TRBJ2-7; D is possibly TRBD1 or TRBD2 (6 bases each). Trimming left V 5 bases short and J 4 bases short, with 18 bases between. CDR3 size: 15 residues. Looked up from germline, CDR1 is MNHNS and CDR2 is SASEGT. Here the CDR3 DNA reads TGTGCCAGCAGTCTGGCGTGGGGGGCTGGTTACGAGCAGTACTTC. Translating it yields CASSLAWGAGYEQYF.

The chain uses TRBV4-2 and TRBJ1-6; 9 positions agree with TRBD1. This CDR3 is 15 amino acids long. V gave up 0 bases and J gave up 14 bases; unmatched junction bases: 8. Germline V gene sequence: CDR1 LGHNA, CDR2 YNFKEQ. CDR3 protein: CASSQEGDRVGSLHF. The CDR3 DNA follows: TGTGCCAGCAGCCAAGAAGGGGACAGGGTAGGTTCCCTCCACTTT.

This clone was counted once. Other DNA sequences within the sample encode an identical CDR3. The J gene is TRBJ1-3, the V gene TRBV9; D remains ambiguous. There are 13 residues in the CDR3. CDR1 and CDR2 (germline): SGDLS, YYNGEE. V dropped 0 bases and J dropped 1 base, with 2 bases sitting between them. The CDR3 sequence is CASSVGSGNTIYF. The CDR3 DNA reads as TGTGCCAGCAGCGTAGGTTCTGGAAACACCATATATTTT.

The chain joins TRBV5-1 to TRBJ1-4; 7 nucleotides line up with TRBD1. The CDR3 has 16 residues. Per germline, CDR1 SGHRS and CDR2 YFSETQ. Trimming at V came to 0 bases and at J to 2 bases, leaving 4 bases not matched to a gene. CDR3 coding DNA: TGCGCCAGCAGCTTGGAAGGGGGCCAGACTAATGAAAAACTGTTTTTT. This gives the protein CASSLEGGQTNEKLFF. The full variable domain, in which reference TRBV5-1 and TRBJ1-4 provide the parts outside the CDR3, is KAGVTQTPRYLIKTRGQQVTLSCSPISGHRSVSWYQQTPGQGLQFLFEYFSETQRNKGNFPGRFSGRQFSNSRSEMNVSTLELGDSALYLCASSLEGGQTNEKLFFGSGTQLSVL.

For the CDR3, the DNA is TGTGCCAGCAGCTCGCAGGGCGTCTTCACAGATACGCAGTATTTT. Translating gives CASSSQGVFTDTQYF. V is TRBV11-2 and J is TRBJ2-3, with D possibly TRBD1 on 5 matching bases. With 4 bases removed from V and 2 bases from J, the gap between germline ends came to 13 bases. Germline V gives CDR1 SGHAT, CDR2 FQNNGV. The CDR3 loop spans 15 amino acids.

This chain links TRBV7-2 with TRBJ2-5; 12 bases match TRBD2. Germline V lookup: CDR1 SGHTA, CDR2 FQGNSA. The CDR3 spans 15 residues. V lost 4 bases to trimming and J lost 5 bases; unmatched junction nucleotides: 5. This CDR3 reads CASSSSGRAEETQYF. The CDR3 DNA sequence: TGTGCCAGCAGCTCTAGCGGGAGGGCCGAGGAGACCCAGTACTTC.

The DNA of the CDR3 is TGTGCCAGCTCACCGAGCCCAAAACCACTCGATGGCTACACCTTC. This codes for CASSPSPKPLDGYTF. The chain links TRBV18 to TRBJ1-2, with unresolved D. Germline V gene data show CDR1 as KGHSH and CDR2 as LQKENI. The CDR3 totals 15 residues. The V end was cut by 3 bases, the J end by 6 bases, with 17 bases between.

In the case of this clone: Other DNA variants within this sample encode the same CDR3. This chain connects TRBV6-1 to TRBJ1-4, with D hard to call. The ends were cut back, 8 bases at V and 1 base at J, with 11 bases in the middle. The CDR3 extends over 14 amino acids. Looked up from germline, CDR1 is MNHNS and CDR2 is SASEGT. The CDR3 loop is CASSRTETNEKLFF. The CDR3 region has the DNA TGTGCCAGCTCTAGGACGGAAACTAATGAAAAACTGTTTTTT.

Details on this clone: This sample also contains other DNA sequences that code for the same CDR3. The chain couples TRBV5-6 to TRBJ1-1; D is unclear. The CDR3 is 15 residues long. Trimming left V 0 bases short and J 0 bases short, with 9 bases between. Germline CDR1 is SGHDT and CDR2 is YYEEEE. CDR3 DNA: TGTGCCAGCAGCTTGGGAGGTAGATTGAACACTGAAGCTTTCTTT. Protein: CASSLGGRLNTEAFF.

This clone was observed a handful of times. The identical CDR3 is also encoded by other nucleotide sequences in the sample. The chain has TRBV6-5 and TRBJ2-1; D is possibly TRBD2 (5 bases). Germline loops: CDR1 MNHEY, CDR2 SVGAGI. This CDR3 is built from 13 residues. Trimming left V 8 bases short and J 0 bases short, with 8 bases between. The CDR3 DNA reads TGTGCCAGCTCACGGGGCTCCTACAATGAGCAGTTCTTC. It codes for CASSRGSYNEQFF.

The chain links TRBV5-1 to TRBJ2-1; 9 bases line up with TRBD2. The CDR3 length is 15 residues. CDR1 SGHRS and CDR2 YFSETQ come from the germline V gene. Losses at the gene ends were 1 base for V and 6 bases for J; bases not matched to a gene: 5. CDR3 amino acids: CASSLSAGGLNEQFF. The CDR3 DNA reads as TGCGCCAGCAGCTTGTCGGCGGGAGGGCTCAATGAGCAGTTCTTC.

The chain joins TRBV2 to TRBJ2-2; D unresolved. CDR1 is SNHLY, CDR2 FYNNEI, per germline. V was clipped by 7 bases and J by 1 base, with 4 bases between them. The CDR3 has 12 residues. The chain's CDR3 is CASKVNTGELFF. The CDR3 nucleotides are TGTGCCAGCAAGGTGAACACCGGGGAGCTGTTTTTT. The variable domain in full, with the rest retrieved from reference TRBV2 and TRBJ2-2, is EPEVTQTPSHQVTQMGQEVILRCVPISNHLYFYWYRQILGQKVEFLVSFYNNEISEKSEIFDDQFSVERPDGSNFTLKIRSTKLEDSAMYFCASKVNTGELFFGEGSRLTVL.

The rearrangement uses TRBV9 and TRBJ2-2; 7 bases line up with TRBD2. V was pared by 5 bases and J by 3 bases, with 16 bases of the junction left unmatched. Germline lookup yields CDR1 SGDLS and CDR2 YYNGEE. This CDR3 is 18 amino acids long. CDR3 bases: TGTGCCAGCAGTTTCCTTCCGGGGGAGGGCCGCGACACCGGGGAGCTGTTTTTT. Translating it yields CASSFLPGEGRDTGELFF.

The chain employs TRBV5-4 and TRBJ2-5; a possible D gene is TRBD1 (6 bases). There are 14 residues in the CDR3. CDR1 SGHNT and CDR2 YYREEE come from the germline V gene (reference sequence). V lost 3 bases and J 1 base, leaving 10 bases between the germline ends. The CDR3 protein is CASSSTGRQETQYF. The CDR3 DNA reads TGTGCCAGCAGCTCAACAGGGCGCCAAGAGACCCAGTACTTC.

The chain recombines TRBV5-6 with TRBJ2-7; 7 bases fit TRBD1. This CDR3 has 16 amino acids. The ends lost 0 bases at V and 3 bases at J; junction bases unmatched: 9. Per the germline V gene, CDR1 is SGHDT and CDR2 is YYEEEE. CDR3: CASSLVFGQGVYEQYF. The DNA for the CDR3 is TGTGCCAGCAGCTTGGTTTTCGGGCAGGGGGTCTACGAGCAGTACTTC.

V is TRBV29-1 and J is TRBJ2-1; D not resolved. The germline V and J ends were trimmed by 6 bases and 9 bases, with 12 bases remaining between them. Germline assignment: CDR1 SQVTM and CDR2 ANQGSEA. This CDR3 is 11 amino acids long. This chain's CDR3 is CSVSDLGEQFF. The CDR3 DNA reads TGCAGCGTCTCCGACTTAGGTGAGCAGTTCTTC.